Presented here are 9 T cell receptor beta chains from one specimen sequenced in a study of Ad26.COV2.S vaccination and SARS-CoV-2 variants. Assay used: immunoSEQ multiplex PCR; TCRdb lists only in-frame clones, some missing. The sample lists fewer than 400,000 clones, approximately 90% occurring once. The treatment was: roughly 19 received Ad26.COV2.S at low or high dose, single or two shots; a few received placebo; per-sample allocation not given. All samples were drawn on day 63, counting from the first vaccine or placebo injection. Sequenced here: peripheral blood, sampled in a trial of Ad26.COV2.S vaccine versus placebo. Receptor source: a person aged 18 to 59 who received the Ad26.COV2.S COVID-19 vaccine or a placebo.

The V and J genes are TRBV6-5 and TRBJ2-4; D is unclear. Germline CDR1 is MNHEY and CDR2 is SVGAGI. The CDR3 is made up of 15 amino acids. Trimming took 5 bases from V and 0 from J, leaving 11 bases between them. CDR3 in amino acids: CASSTPALAKNIQYF. CDR3 nucleotides: TGTGCCAGCAGTACTCCGGCCTTAGCCAAAAACATTCAGTACTTC.

V gene TRBV5-8 combines with J gene TRBJ1-1, with 7 bases identical to TRBD1. The CDR3 is 14 amino acids. The trim removed 5 bases at V and 2 bases at J, leaving 6 bases unmatched. CDR1 and CDR2 from the germline V gene are SGHTS and YDEGEE. This chain's CDR3 is CASRRQGENTEAFF. CDR3 in DNA: TGTGCCAGCAGAAGACAGGGAGAAAACACTGAAGCTTTCTTT. Filled out from reference TRBV5-8 and TRBJ1-1, the complete variable domain reads EAGVTQSPTHLIKTRGQQATLRCSPISGHTSVYWYQQALGLGLQFLLWYDEGEERNRGNFPPRFSGRQFPNYSSELNVNALELEDSALYLCASRRQGENTEAFFGQGTRLTVV.

The rearrangement joins TRBV11-2 to TRBJ2-7, with D possibly being TRBD2 (5 bases). Germline V lookup: CDR1 SGHAT, CDR2 FQNNGV. The CDR3 sequence is 14 residues long. The V and J ends lost 5 bases and 0 bases respectively, with 11 bases between them. In DNA form, the CDR3 reads TGTGCCAGCAGCCTAGGACTGAGCTCCTACGAGCAGTACTTC. It yields the protein CASSLGLSSYEQYF.

This chain uses TRBV19 with TRBJ1-2; a possible D gene is TRBD1 (5 bases). Germline-derived CDR1 and CDR2 are LNHDA and SQIVND (reference sequence). The CDR3 has 13 amino acids. The V end lost 6 bases, the J end lost 2 bases, and 10 bases lay between the germline ends. DNA of the CDR3: TGTGCCAGTAGCAAACAGGAGAACTATGGCTACACCTTC. The encoded protein is CASSKQENYGYTF. Looking up the rest from reference TRBV19 and TRBJ1-2 gives the full variable domain: DGGITQSPKYLFRKEGQNVTLSCEQNLNHDAMYWYRQDPGQGLRLIYYSQIVNDFQKGDIAEGYSVSREKKESFPLTVTSAQKNPTAFYLCASSKQENYGYTFGSGTRLTVV.

Only one count was recorded for this clone. This chain uses TRBV30 with TRBJ1-2; a possible D gene is TRBD1 (5 bases). This CDR3 has 13 residues. Germline CDR1 is GTSNPN and CDR2 is SVGIG (reference sequence). V was pared by 2 bases and J by 5 bases, with 12 bases between. CDR3 DNA: TGTGCCTGGAGTCGACAGCGAGAGTATGGCTACACCTTC. Translation: CAWSRQREYGYTF.

This chain joins TRBV7-9 and TRBJ1-1; no firm D call. The CDR3 runs to 18 residues. Germline-derived CDR1 and CDR2 are SEHNR and FQNEAQ (reference sequence). V shed 0 bases and J shed 6 bases, with 23 bases lying between them. Here the CDR3 DNA reads TGTGCCAGCAGCTTAGCCCTTCTCAAAGTCCCTTCAACGGCTGAAGCTTTCTTT. Its protein product is CASSLALLKVPSTAEAFF. Full variable domain (outside the CDR3, taken from reference TRBV7-9 and TRBJ1-1): DTGVSQNPRHKITKRGQNVTFRCDPISEHNRLYWYRQTLGQGPEFLTYFQNEAQLEKSRLLSDRFSAERPKGSFSTLEIQRTEQGDSAMYLCASSLALLKVPSTAEAFFGQGTRLTVV.

The rearrangement links TRBV5-6 to TRBJ1-2; tentative D call: TRBD1 (6 bases). Looked up from germline, CDR1 is SGHDT and CDR2 is YYEEEE. Trimming removed 4 bases at V and 4 bases at J, with 20 bases between. The CDR3 is 16 amino acids. The CDR3 region has the DNA TGTGCCAGCAGCCCTAGGGGAGCAGGGGTGGTCTATGGCTACACCTTC. As protein: CASSPRGAGVVYGYTF.

V usage is TRBV3-1 (or the pseudogene TRBV3-2) and J usage is TRBJ1-3; D ambiguous. CDR3 size: 15 residues. Germline loops: CDR1 LGHDT, CDR2 YNNKEL (reference sequence). V was pared by 3 bases and J by 1 base, with 10 bases between. This CDR3 is CASSQQQPSGNTIYF. CDR3 bases: TGTGCCAGCAGCCAGCAACAGCCTTCTGGAAACACCATATATTTT.

This chain connects TRBV9 to TRBJ1-2; the D is unclear. Germline lookup yields CDR1 SGDLS and CDR2 YYNGEE. The V and J ends lost 0 bases and 7 bases respectively, with 10 bases between them. The CDR3 totals 13 residues. CDR3 nucleotide sequence: TGTGCCAGCAGCGTAGTAATGGGTGCTGGCTACACCTTC. Amino acid sequence: CASSVVMGAGYTF. Full variable domain (missing parts from reference TRBV9 and TRBJ1-2): DSGVTQTPKHLITATGQRVTLRCSPRSGDLSVYWYQQSLDQGLQFLIQYYNGEERAKGNILERFSAQQFPDLHSELNLSSLELGDSALYFCASSVVMGAGYTFGSGTRLTVV.